This T cell receptor (beta chain) was captured by sequencing in a study of blood T cell repertoires in COVID-19. About the study: COVID-19 samples from acute and convalescent phases originated in the United States, Italy and Spain. PBMCs, B-cell-depleted T cells, or T cells were the source of the cDNA or gDNA that made up the material.

In the study's own analysis: Amplifying reference gene primers gave estimates of nucleated cell counts. The assay was immunoSEQ multiplex PCR, and TCRdb's table has in-frame clones only and misses some. D and trimming were read from the DNA, whereas the V and J calls and clone size are those reported in that table. This sample has about 180,000 clones, with approximately 90% found just once. V lost 0 bases to trimming and J lost 10 bases, with 14 bases between them. The length of the CDR3 is 14 residues. Germline CDR1 reads SGHRS; CDR2 reads YFSETQ. The sample holds a few counts of this clone. The gene calls are TRBV5-1 and TRBJ2-1; tentative D call: TRBD2 (6 bases). This TCR was sampled from a woman aged 45-65 years with acute or convalescent COVID-19. The sequenced material came from peripheral blood. The CDR3 reads CASSLDPSAGEQFF. The CDR3 nucleotides are TGCGCCAGCAGCTTGGATCCGTCCGCGGGGGAGCAGTTCTTC. The full variable domain, its missing parts supplied by reference TRBV5-1 and TRBJ2-1, is KAGVTQTPRYLIKTRGQQVTLSCSPISGHRSVSWYQQTPGQGLQFLFEYFSETQRNKGNFPGRFSGRQFSNSRSEMNVSTLELGDSALYLCASSLDPSAGEQFFGPGTRLTVL.